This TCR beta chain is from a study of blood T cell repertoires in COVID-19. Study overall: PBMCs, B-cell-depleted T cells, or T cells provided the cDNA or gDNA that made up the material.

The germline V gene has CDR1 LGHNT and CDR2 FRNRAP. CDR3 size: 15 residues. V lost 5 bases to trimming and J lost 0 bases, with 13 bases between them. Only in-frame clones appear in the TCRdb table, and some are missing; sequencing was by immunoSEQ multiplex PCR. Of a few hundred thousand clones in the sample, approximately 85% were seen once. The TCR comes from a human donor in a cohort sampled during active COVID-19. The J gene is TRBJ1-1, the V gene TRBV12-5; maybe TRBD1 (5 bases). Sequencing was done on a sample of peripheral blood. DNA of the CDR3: TGTGCTAGTGGTCCACTACGGGGGGTGAACACTGAAGCTTTCTTT. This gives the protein CASGPLRGVNTEAFF. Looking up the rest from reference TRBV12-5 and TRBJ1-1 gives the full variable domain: DARVTQTPRHKVTEMGQEVTMRCQPILGHNTVFWYRQTMMQGLELLAYFRNRAPLDDSGMPKDRFSAEMPDATLATLKIQPSEPRDSAVYFCASGPLRGVNTEAFFGQGTRLTVV.